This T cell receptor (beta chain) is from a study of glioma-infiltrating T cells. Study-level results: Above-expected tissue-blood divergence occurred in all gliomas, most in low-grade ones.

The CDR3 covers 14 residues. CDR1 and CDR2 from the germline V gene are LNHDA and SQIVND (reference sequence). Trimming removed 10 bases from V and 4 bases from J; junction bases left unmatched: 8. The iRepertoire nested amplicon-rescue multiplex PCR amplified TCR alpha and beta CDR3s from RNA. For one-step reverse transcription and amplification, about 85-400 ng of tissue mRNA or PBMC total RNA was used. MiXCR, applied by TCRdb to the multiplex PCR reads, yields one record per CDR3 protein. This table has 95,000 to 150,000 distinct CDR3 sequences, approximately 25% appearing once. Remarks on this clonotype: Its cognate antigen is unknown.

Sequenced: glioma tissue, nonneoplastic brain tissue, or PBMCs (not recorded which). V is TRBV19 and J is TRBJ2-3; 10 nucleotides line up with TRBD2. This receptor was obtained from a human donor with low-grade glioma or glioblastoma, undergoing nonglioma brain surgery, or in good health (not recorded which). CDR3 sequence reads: CAISSGSTPDTQYF. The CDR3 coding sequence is TGTGCCATTTCTAGCGGGAGTACCCCAGATACGCAGTATTTT.